The rows below give T cell receptor beta chains drawn from one sample of a study of T cell responses to AZD1222 COVID-19 vaccine. Clones were read by immunoSEQ multiplex PCR, and TCRdb kept only the in-frame ones, dropping some. The top ten clones hold 0.91% of a sample with some 150,000 clones, approximately 95% of them seen once. The sequencing used peripheral blood, collected on day 0 of MenACWY control vaccination. Source of these receptors: an adult in good health. Both conserved end residues are part of each CDR3. D genes are given only for firm matches. Clone size is given for some rows only: seen once, a few or many times, or a class if the clone is expanded.

TRBJ1-2 TRBD1 TRBV7-9 NA TGTGCCAGCAGCCCAACCGGGACAGCGAACTATGGCTACACCTTC CASSPTGTANYGYTF
TRBJ1-5 NA TRBV20-1 NA TGCAGTGCTAGTTCTATCGGACAGCCCCAGCATTTT CSASSIGQPQHF
TRBJ1-2 TRBD1 TRBV7-8 NA TGTGCCAGCAGCTTAACCGGGACAGGGGGCGAAGGCTACACCTTC CASSLTGTGGEGYTF
TRBJ2-7 TRBD2 TRBV9 NA TGTGCCAGCAGCGTAGGACTAGCCACCTACGAGCAGTACTTC CASSVGLATYEQYF
TRBJ1-2 NA TRBV11-2 NA TGTGCCAGCACAACCTACAAAGACACAGGGTACGGCTACACCTTC CASTTYKDTGYGYTF
TRBJ2-3 NA TRBV14 NA TGTGCCAGCAGCACCACATGGGTTGGAGATACGCAGTATTTT CASSTTWVGDTQYF
TRBJ1-4 TRBD1 TRBV30 NA TGTGCCTGGATTGAACAGGGGGCGATCGGAAAACTGTTTTTT CAWIEQGAIGKLFF
TRBJ2-5 TRBD2 TRBV2 few TGTGCCAGCAGTGAAGCCCTTGGGGCGGGAGTTAGGGAGACCCAGTACTTC CASSEALGAGVRETQYF
TRBJ2-1 NA TRBV24-1 NA TGTGCCACCAGGGACTCCACCGGCAATGAGCAGTTCTTC CATRDSTGNEQFF
TRBJ1-2 NA TRBV29-1 NA TGCAGCGTTCCCCCCGGGCAGGGGCTAGTGGGCTACACCTTC CSVPPGQGLVGYTF
TRBJ1-3 NA TRBV18 NA TGTGCCAGCTCACCAGTCGGCACCGAAAACTCTGGAAACACCATATATTTT CASSPVGTENSGNTIYF
TRBJ1-1 NA TRBV10-3 NA TGTGCCATTAAGTGGTGGGGAGAGGGTGAAGCTTTCTTT CAIKWWGEGEAFF
TRBJ1-5 NA TRBV30 NA TGTGCCTGGAGTCGCTCACCCTTTCATAACAGCAATCAGCCCCAGCATTTT CAWSRSPFHNSNQPQHF
TRBJ2-3 NA TRBV4-1 NA TGCGCCAGCAGCCAACAACCCCTCGGAGATACGCAGTATTTT CASSQQPLGDTQYF
TRBJ2-5 NA TRBV5-4 NA TGTGCCAGCGGGGGGCTGGGGGTCGAGACCCAGTACTTC CASGGLGVETQYF
TRBJ2-4 NA TRBV29-1 NA TGCAGCGTTGTACCAATGCTAGCCAAAAACATTCAGTACTTC CSVVPMLAKNIQYF
TRBJ2-7 NA TRBV6-5 NA TGTGCCAGCAGTTTCAGTACCATAGGGAGGCCGCTGTACTTC CASSFSTIGRPLYF
TRBJ2-5 TRBD1 TRBV19 NA TGTGCCAGTAGCACCGGGACAGTCCAAGAGACCCAGTACTTC CASSTGTVQETQYF
TRBJ1-3 TRBD1 TRBV5-1 NA TGCGCCAGCAGCTTGGATGTGACAGGGGGTTCTGGAAACACCATATATTTT CASSLDVTGGSGNTIYF
TRBJ1-1 NA TRBV28 NA TGTGCCAGCAGTCAACGAAGCACTGAAGCTTTCTTT CASSQRSTEAFF
TRBJ2-2 TRBD2 TRBV14 NA TGTGCCAGCAGCCAAAGACTAGCGACGAGGACCGGGGAGCTGTTTTTT CASSQRLATRTGELFF
TRBJ2-1 TRBD1 TRBV5-1 NA TGCGCCAGCAGCAAAACGGGACAGGGATATTTGACTGAGCAGTTCTTC CASSKTGQGYLTEQFF
TRBJ2-7 TRBD1 TRBV4-1 NA TGCGCCAGCAGCCAAACCGGGACAGGGGTCTACGAGCAGTACTTC CASSQTGTGVYEQYF
TRBJ2-7 TRBD1 TRBV2 NA TGTGCCAGCAGTGAGGACAGGGACAGCTCCTACGAGCAGTACTTC CASSEDRDSSYEQYF
TRBJ1-1 TRBD1 TRBV6-5 NA TGTGCCAGCAGTTACCTGGACAGGGGGAACACTGAAGCTTTCTTT CASSYLDRGNTEAFF
TRBJ1-2 TRBD1 TRBV27 NA TGTGCCAGCAGAAGGACAGGGACCTATGGCTACACCTTC CASRRTGTYGYTF
TRBJ1-1 NA TRBV24-1 once TGTGCCACCAGTGACCCCAGTGGCACTGAAGCTTTCTTT CATSDPSGTEAFF
TRBJ2-3 TRBD1 TRBV6-5 once TGTGCCAGCAGCACCGGGACAGAGCAGTATTTT CASSTGTEQYF
TRBJ2-2 NA TRBV6-2/TRBV6-3 NA TGTGCCAGCAGCCCGCCCGCCAATTCCCAGGCCGGGGAGCTGTTTTTT CASSPPANSQAGELFF
TRBJ2-3 TRBD1 TRBV5-1 NA TGCGCCAGCAGCTCCCTCACAGGGGGCCGGGTAGATACGCAGTATTTT CASSSLTGGRVDTQYF
TRBJ1-1 NA TRBV19 NA TGTGCCAGTAAAACGGAGGGGAACACTGAAGCTTTCTTT CASKTEGNTEAFF